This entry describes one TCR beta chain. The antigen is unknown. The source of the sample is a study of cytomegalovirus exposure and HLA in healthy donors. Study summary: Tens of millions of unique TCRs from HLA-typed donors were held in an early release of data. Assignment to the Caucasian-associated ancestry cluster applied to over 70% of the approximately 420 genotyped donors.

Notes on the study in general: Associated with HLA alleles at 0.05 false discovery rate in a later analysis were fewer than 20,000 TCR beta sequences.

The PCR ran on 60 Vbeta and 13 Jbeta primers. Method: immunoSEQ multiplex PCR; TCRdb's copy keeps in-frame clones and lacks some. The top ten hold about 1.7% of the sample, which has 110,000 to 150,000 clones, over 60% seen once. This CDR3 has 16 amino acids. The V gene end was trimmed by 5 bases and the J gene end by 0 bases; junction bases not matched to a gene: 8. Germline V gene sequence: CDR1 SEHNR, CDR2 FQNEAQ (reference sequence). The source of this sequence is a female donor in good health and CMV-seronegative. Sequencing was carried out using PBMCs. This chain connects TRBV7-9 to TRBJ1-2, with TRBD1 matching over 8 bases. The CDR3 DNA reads TGTGCCAGCAGCGGGCGGACAGGGATCACTAACTATGGCTACACCTTC. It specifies CASSGRTGITNYGYTF.